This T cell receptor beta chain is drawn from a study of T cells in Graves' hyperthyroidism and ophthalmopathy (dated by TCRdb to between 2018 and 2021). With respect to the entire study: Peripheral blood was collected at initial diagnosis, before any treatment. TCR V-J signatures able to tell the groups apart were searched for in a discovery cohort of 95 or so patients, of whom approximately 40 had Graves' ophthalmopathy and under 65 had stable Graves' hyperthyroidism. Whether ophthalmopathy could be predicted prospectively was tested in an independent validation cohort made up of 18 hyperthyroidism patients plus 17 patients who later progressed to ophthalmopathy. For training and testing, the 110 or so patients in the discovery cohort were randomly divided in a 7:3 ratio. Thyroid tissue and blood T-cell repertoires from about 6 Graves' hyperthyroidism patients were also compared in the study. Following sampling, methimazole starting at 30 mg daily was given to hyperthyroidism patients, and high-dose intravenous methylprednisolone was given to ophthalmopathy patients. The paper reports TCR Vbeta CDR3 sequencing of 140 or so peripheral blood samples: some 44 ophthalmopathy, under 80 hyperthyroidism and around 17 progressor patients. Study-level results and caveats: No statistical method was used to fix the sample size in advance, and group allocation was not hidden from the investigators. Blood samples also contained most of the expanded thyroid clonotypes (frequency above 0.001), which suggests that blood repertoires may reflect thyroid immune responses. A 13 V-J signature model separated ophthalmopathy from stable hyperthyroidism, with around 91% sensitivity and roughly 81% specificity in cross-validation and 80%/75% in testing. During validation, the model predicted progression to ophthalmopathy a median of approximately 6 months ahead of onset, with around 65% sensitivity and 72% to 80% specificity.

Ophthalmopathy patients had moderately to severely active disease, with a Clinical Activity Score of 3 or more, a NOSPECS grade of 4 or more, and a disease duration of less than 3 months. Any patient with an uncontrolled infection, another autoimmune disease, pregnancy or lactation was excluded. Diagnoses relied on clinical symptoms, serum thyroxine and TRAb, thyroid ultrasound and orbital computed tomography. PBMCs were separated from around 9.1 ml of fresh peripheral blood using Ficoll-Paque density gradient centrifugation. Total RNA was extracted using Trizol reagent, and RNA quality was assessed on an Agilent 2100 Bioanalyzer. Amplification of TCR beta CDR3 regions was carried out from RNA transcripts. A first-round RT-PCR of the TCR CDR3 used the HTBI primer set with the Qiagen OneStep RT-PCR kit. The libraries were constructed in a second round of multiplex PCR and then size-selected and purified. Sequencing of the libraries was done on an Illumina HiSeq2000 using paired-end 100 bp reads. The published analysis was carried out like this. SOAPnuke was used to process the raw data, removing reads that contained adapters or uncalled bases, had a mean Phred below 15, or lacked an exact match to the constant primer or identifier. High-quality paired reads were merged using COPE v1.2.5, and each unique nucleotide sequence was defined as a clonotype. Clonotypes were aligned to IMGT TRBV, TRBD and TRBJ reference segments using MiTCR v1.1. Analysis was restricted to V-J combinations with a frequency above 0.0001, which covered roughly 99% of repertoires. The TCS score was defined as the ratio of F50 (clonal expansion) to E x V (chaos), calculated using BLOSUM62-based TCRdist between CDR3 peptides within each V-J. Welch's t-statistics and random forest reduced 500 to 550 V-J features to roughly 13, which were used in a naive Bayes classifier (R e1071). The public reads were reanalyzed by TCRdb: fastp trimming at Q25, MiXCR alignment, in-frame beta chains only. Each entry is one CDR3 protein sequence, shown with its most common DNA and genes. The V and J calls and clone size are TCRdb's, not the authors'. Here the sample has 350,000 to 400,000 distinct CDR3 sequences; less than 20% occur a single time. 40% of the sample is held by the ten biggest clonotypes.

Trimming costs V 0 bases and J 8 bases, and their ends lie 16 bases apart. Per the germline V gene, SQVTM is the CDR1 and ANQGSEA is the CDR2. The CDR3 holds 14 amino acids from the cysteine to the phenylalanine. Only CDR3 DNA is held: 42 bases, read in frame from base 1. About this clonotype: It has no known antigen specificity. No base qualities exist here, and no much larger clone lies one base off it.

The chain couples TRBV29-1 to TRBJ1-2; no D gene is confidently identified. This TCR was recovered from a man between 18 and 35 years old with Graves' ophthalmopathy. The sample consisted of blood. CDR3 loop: CSVEEIGVRGGYTF. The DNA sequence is TGCAGCGTTGAAGAGATCGGGGTTAGAGGAGGCTACACCTTC.